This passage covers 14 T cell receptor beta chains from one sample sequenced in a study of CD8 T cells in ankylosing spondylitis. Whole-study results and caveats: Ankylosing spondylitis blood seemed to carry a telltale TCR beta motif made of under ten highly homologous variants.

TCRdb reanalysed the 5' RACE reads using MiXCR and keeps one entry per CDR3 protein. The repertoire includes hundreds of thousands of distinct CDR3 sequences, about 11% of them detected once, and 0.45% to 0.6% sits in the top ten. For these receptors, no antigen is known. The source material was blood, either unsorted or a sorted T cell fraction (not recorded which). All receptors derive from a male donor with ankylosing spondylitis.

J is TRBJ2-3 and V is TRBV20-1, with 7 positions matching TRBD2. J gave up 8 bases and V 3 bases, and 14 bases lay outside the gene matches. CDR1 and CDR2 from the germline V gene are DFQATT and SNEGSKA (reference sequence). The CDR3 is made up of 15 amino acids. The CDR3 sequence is CSARPRRGLERTQYF. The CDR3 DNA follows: TGCAGTGCTAGGCCTAGGCGGGGGTTAGAGCGTACGCAGTATTTT.

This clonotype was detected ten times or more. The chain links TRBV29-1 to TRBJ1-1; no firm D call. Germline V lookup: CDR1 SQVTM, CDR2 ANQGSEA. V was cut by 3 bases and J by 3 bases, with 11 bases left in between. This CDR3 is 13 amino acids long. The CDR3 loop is CSVDAGRDTEAFF. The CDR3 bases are TGCAGCGTTGATGCGGGGAGGGACACTGAAGCTTTCTTT. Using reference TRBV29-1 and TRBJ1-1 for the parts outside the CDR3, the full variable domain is SAVISQKPSRDICQRGTSLTIQCQVDSQVTMMFWYRQQPGQSLTLIATANQGSEATYESGFVIDKFPISRPNLTFSTLTVSNMSPEDSSIYLCSVDAGRDTEAFFGQGTRLTVV.

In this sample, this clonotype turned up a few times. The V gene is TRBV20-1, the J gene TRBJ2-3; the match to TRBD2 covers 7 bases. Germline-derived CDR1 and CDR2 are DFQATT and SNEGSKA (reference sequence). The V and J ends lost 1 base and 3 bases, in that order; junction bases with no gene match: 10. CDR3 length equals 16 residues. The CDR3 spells CSARGLGGIETDTQYF. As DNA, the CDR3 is TGCAGTGCTAGAGGCCTGGGGGGGATCGAGACAGATACGCAGTATTTT.

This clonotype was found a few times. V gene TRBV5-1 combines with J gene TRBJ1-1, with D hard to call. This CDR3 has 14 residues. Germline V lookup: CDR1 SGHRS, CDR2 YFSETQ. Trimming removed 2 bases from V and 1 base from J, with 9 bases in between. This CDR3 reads CASSLWEPNTEAFF. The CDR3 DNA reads TGCGCCAGCAGCTTATGGGAACCGAACACTGAAGCTTTCTTT.

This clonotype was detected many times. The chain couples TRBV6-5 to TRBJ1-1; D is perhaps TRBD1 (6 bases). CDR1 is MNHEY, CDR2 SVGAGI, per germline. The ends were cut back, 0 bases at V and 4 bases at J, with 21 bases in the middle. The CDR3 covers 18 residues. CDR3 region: CASSYSRGVQRFGTEAFF. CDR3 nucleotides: TGTGCCAGCAGTTACTCGAGGGGGGTTCAGCGATTTGGCACTGAAGCTTTCTTT.

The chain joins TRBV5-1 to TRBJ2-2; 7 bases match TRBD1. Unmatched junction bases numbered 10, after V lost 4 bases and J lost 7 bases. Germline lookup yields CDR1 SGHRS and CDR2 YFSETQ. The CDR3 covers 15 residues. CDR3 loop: CASSPETGSIGELFF. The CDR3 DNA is TGCGCCAGCAGCCCCGAGACAGGGTCCATCGGGGAGCTGTTTTTT.

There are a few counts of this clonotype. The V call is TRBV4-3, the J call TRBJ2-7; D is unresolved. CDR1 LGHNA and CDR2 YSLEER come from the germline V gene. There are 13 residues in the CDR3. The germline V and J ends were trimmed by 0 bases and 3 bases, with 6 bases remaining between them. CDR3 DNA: TGCGCCAGCAGCCAAGATTATAGCTACGAGCAGTACTTC. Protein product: CASSQDYSYEQYF.

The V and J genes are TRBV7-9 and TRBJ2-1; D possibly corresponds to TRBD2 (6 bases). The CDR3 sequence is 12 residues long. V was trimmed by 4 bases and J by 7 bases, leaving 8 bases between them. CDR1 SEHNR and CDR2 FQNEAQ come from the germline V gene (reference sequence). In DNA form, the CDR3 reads TGTGCCAGCAGCTCGCGGGAAAATGAGCAGTTCTTC. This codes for CASSSRENEQFF.

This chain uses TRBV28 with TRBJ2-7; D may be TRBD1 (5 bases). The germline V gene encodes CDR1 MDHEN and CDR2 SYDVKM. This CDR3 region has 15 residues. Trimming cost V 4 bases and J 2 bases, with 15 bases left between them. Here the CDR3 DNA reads TGTGCCAGCAGTTCCCCTGGGGCGGACCCCTACGAGCAGTACTTC. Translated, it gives CASSSPGADPYEQYF.

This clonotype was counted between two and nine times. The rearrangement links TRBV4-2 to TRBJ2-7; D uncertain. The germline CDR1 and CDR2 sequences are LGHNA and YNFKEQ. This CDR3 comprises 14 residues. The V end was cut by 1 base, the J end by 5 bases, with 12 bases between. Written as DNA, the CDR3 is TGTGCCAGCAGCCAAGTGCGGACGTACGACGAGCAGTACTTC. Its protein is CASSQVRTYDEQYF.

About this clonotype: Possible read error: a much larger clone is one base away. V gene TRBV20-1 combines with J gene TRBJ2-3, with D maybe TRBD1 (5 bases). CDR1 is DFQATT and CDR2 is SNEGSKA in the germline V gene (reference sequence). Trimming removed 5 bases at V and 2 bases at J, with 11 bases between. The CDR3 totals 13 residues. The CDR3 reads CSAEKGDTDTQYF. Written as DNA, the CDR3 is TGCAGTGCTGAGAAAGGGGACACAGATACGCAGTATTTT.

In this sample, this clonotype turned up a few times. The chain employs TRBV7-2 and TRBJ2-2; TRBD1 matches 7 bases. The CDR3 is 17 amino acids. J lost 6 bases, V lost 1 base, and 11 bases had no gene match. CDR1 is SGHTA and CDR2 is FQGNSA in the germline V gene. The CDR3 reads CASSLGAGGAYSGELFF. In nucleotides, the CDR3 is TGTGCCAGCAGCTTAGGGGCAGGGGGAGCTTATTCCGGGGAGCTGTTTTTT.

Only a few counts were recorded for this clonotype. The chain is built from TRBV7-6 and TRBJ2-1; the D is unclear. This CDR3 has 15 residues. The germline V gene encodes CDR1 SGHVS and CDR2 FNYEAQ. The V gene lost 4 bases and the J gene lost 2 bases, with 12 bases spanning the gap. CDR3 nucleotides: TGTGCCAGCAGCTCCAGAAGAAATACCTACAATGAGCAGTTCTTC. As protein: CASSSRRNTYNEQFF.

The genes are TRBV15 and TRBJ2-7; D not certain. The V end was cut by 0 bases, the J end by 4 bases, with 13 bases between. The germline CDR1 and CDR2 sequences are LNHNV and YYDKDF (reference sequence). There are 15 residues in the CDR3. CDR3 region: CATSRDRVKGYEQYF. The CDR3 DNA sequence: TGTGCCACCAGCAGAGATCGGGTTAAAGGGTACGAGCAGTACTTC.